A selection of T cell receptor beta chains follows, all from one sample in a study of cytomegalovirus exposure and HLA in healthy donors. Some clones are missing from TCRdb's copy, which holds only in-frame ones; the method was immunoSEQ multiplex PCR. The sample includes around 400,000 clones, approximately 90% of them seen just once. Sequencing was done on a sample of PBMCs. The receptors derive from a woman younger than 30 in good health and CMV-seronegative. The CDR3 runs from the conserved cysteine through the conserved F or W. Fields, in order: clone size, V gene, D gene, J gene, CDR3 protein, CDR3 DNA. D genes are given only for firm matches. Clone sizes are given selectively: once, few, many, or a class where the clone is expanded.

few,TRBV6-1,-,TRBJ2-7,CASSDGTFAQEQYF,TGTGCCAGCAGTGACGGGACTTTTGCTCAGGAGCAGTACTTC
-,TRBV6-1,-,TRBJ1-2,CASSPLGGAYGYTF,TGTGCCAGCAGTCCTTTGGGGGGGGCCTATGGCTACACCTTC
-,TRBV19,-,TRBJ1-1,CASSIDSGVTEAFF,TGTGCCAGTAGTATCGACTCAGGGGTCACTGAAGCTTTCTTT
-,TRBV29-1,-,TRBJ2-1,CSVEVGGNEQFF,TGCAGCGTTGAAGTCGGCGGGAATGAGCAGTTCTTC
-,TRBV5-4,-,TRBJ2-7,CASTPRGGNEQYF,TGTGCCAGCACCCCGAGGGGCGGGAACGAGCAGTACTTC
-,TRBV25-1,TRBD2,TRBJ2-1,CASESGREVNEQFF,TGTGCCAGCGAAAGCGGGAGAGAGGTCAATGAGCAGTTCTTC
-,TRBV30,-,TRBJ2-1,CAGSRGSGEQFF,TGTGCCGGATCCAGGGGATCTGGTGAGCAGTTCTTC
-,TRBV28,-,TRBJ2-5,CASSLVRVVGIPGETQYF,TGTGCCAGCAGTTTAGTTCGGGTGGTTGGGATCCCGGGGGAGACCCAGTACTTC
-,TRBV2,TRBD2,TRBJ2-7,CASSEGLAGAPDSYEQYF,TGTGCCAGCAGTGAGGGACTAGCGGGAGCCCCTGACTCCTACGAGCAGTACTTC
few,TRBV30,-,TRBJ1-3,CAWSPGGNTIYF,TGTGCCTGGAGCCCCGGGGGAAACACCATATATTTT
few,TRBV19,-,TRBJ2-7,CASSAPRWQTKYF,TGTGCCAGTAGTGCCCCGCGGTGGCAGACGAAGTACTTC
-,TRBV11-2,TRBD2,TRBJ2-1,CASSFGVAGGFEQFF,TGTGCCAGCAGCTTCGGAGTAGCGGGAGGTTTTGAGCAGTTCTTC
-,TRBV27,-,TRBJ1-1,CASSLSSGVMNTEAFF,TGTGCCAGCAGTTTATCGTCGGGGGTAATGAACACTGAAGCTTTCTTT
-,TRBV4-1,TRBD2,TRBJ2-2,CASSQRLAGGRNTGELFF,TGCGCCAGCAGCCAACGACTAGCGGGGGGGCGAAACACCGGGGAGCTGTTTTTT